The next 13 T cell receptor beta chains were all read from a single sample in a study of T cell repertoires in cytomegalovirus infection. These receptors have no known antigen. One entry per CDR3 protein results from TCRdb running MiXCR on the reads. Here the sample spans about 51,000 distinct CDR3 sequences, roughly 20% being singletons. The sample in question was CD8+ T cells from cultured PBMCs, obtained from culture after CMV antigen stimulation. The source is a human donor in good health (CMV status not recorded). Some clones in this sample may be carry-over from other donors' samples.

This clonotype was seen only once. The chain links TRBV12-3 or TRBV12-4 to TRBJ2-5, with D uncertain. This CDR3 contains 12 residues. The V end lost 6 bases, the J end lost 5 bases, and 10 bases lay between the germline ends. This CDR3 is CASSPSWETQYF. The CDR3 region has the DNA TGTGCCAGCAGCCCGTCTTGGGAGACCCAGTACTTC.

This clonotype was detected a few times. The chain uses TRBV7-2 and TRBJ2-4; 7 bases line up with TRBD1. Germline CDR1 SGHTA, CDR2 FQGNSA. J lost 0 bases, V lost 5 bases, and 13 bases had no gene match. The CDR3 contains 18 residues. This CDR3 reads CASSPSRQGTKAKNIQYF. CDR3 sequence (DNA): TGTGCCAGCAGCCCTTCTCGACAGGGAACGAAAGCCAAAAACATTCAGTACTTC.

This rearrangement joins TRBV7-9 to TRBJ2-4; a possible D gene is TRBD1 (5 bases). CDR1 is SEHNR and CDR2 is FQNEAQ in the germline V gene (reference sequence). This CDR3 region has 12 residues. V shed 2 bases and J shed 13 bases, with 12 bases lying between them. Here the CDR3 reads CASSLLGNRQYF. The CDR3 coding sequence is TGTGCCAGCAGCTTATTAGGGAACAGGCAGTACTTC.

The rearrangement joins TRBV7-9 to TRBJ2-1; no firm D call. CDR3 length equals 14 residues. Trimming cost V 1 base and J 0 bases, with 4 bases left between them. Germline loops: CDR1 SEHNR, CDR2 FQNEAQ (reference sequence). DNA of the CDR3: TGTGCCAGCAGCTTAGGGGTCTCCTACAATGAGCAGTTCTTC. This sequence encodes CASSLGVSYNEQFF. Drawing the rest from reference TRBV7-9 and TRBJ2-1, the complete variable domain is DTGVSQNPRHKITKRGQNVTFRCDPISEHNRLYWYRQTLGQGPEFLTYFQNEAQLEKSRLLSDRFSAERPKGSFSTLEIQRTEQGDSAMYLCASSLGVSYNEQFFGPGTRLTVL.

This clonotype came up many times. This chain connects TRBV4-1 to TRBJ2-3; TRBD1 matches 9 bases. The CDR3 is 14 residues long. The V gene end was trimmed by 5 bases and the J gene end by 7 bases; junction bases not matched to a gene: 7. Per the germline V gene, CDR1 is MGHRA and CDR2 is YSYEKL. The CDR3 here is CASSFRDREYTQYF. The CDR3, as DNA: TGCGCCAGCAGCTTCCGGGACAGGGAATATACGCAGTATTTT.

There are a few counts of this clonotype. This sequence joins TRBV6-2 or TRBV6-3 and TRBJ2-7, with TRBD2 matching over 13 bases. The CDR3 has 18 residues. Germline assignment: CDR1 MNHEY and CDR2 SVGEGT. Trimming at V came to 0 bases and at J to 0 bases, leaving 5 bases not matched to a gene. This CDR3 reads CASSYSATSGGFSYEQYF. CDR3 in DNA: TGTGCCAGCAGTTACTCAGCGACTAGCGGGGGGTTCTCCTACGAGCAGTACTTC.

In its sample, this clonotype was seen a few times. V usage is TRBV7-2 and J usage is TRBJ2-5, with D hard to call. Germline CDR1 is SGHTA and CDR2 is FQGNSA. Trimming left V 4 bases short and J 2 bases short, with 11 bases between. The CDR3 spans 14 residues. The CDR3 sequence is CASSYRALQETQYF. CDR3 nucleotide sequence: TGTGCCAGCAGCTACCGGGCCCTGCAAGAGACCCAGTACTTC.

The rearrangement links TRBV7-2 to TRBJ2-5; D remains unclear. The V and J ends lost 5 bases and 6 bases respectively, with 10 bases between them. The CDR3 consists of 12 residues. In germline, CDR1 is SGHTA, CDR2 FQGNSA. The DNA for the CDR3 is TGTGCCAGCAGCCTTAGTATTCAGACCCAGTACTTC. It translates to CASSLSIQTQYF.

The genes are TRBV14 and TRBJ2-5; 7 bases are a match to TRBD2. The germline V gene has CDR1 SGHDN and CDR2 FVKESK. The V gene end was trimmed by 4 bases and the J gene end by 5 bases; junction bases not matched to a gene: 7. The CDR3 runs 14 residues. CDR3 in amino acids: CASSPQGGYETQYF. CDR3 DNA sequence: TGTGCCAGCAGCCCCCAGGGAGGGTATGAGACCCAGTACTTC.

This clonotype was observed a handful of times. The chain links TRBV27 to TRBJ2-3, with D possibly being TRBD1 (5 bases). Germline values: CDR1 MNHEY, CDR2 SMNVEV (reference sequence). The V end lost 8 bases, the J end lost 4 bases, and 19 bases lay between the germline ends. This CDR3 spans 15 amino acids. CDR3 sequence: CASGYLQGVSDTQYF. CDR3 nucleotides: TGTGCCAGCGGATACCTTCAGGGTGTCTCAGATACGCAGTATTTT.

There are many counts of this clonotype. This chain links TRBV7-2 with TRBJ2-3; D ambiguous. Germline CDR1 SGHTA, CDR2 FQGNSA. The CDR3 loop spans 14 amino acids. Trimming took off 1 base at V and 2 bases at J, with 7 bases between the two ends. CDR3 nucleotide sequence: TGTGCCAGCAGCTTAGTTAAACCCACAGATACGCAGTATTTT. Protein product: CASSLVKPTDTQYF.

This chain uses TRBV12-3 or TRBV12-4 with TRBJ2-5, with D possibly called TRBD1 or TRBD2 (5 bases each). CDR3 length: 15 residues. The germline V and J ends were trimmed by 5 bases and 6 bases, with 19 bases remaining between them. The CDR3 nucleotides are TGTGCCAGCAGTAATGGGGCAGGTTCGGGAAAGACCCAGTACTTC. Encoded protein: CASSNGAGSGKTQYF.

This chain uses TRBV12-3 or TRBV12-4 with TRBJ2-3; D gene unclear. This CDR3 is built from 12 residues. V gave up 5 bases and J gave up 1 base, with 4 bases separating them. The CDR3 is CASSVGTDTQYF. The DNA for the CDR3 is TGTGCCAGCAGTGTGGGCACAGATACGCAGTATTTT.